This T cell receptor beta chain appears in the sequencing data of a study of blood T cells in healthy people across ages. Study outcomes and limitations: A roughly linear fall in TCR beta diversity per million T cells was seen with increasing age. Donor CMV status, an unknown factor, possibly confounded changes in expanded clonotypes.

Note on this clonotype: Its antigen is as yet unknown.

CDR1 is MNHEY, CDR2 SVGEGT, per germline. This CDR3 contains 13 residues. V dropped 8 bases and J dropped 9 bases, with 17 bases sitting between them. Combining a sample-barcoded 5' primer with a J-beta primer mix, a second PCR ran for roughly 6 to 12 cycles. The template-switch adaptor was a 5' adaptor with 12 random nucleotides. It tagged each cDNA molecule. Each CDR3 protein is one row after TCRdb ran MiXCR on the 5' RACE reads. The sample includes roughly 2 million distinct CDR3 sequences, roughly 49% of them seen just once. The material sequenced was blood. The sequence derives from a woman aged 35 to 49 in good health. The chain combines TRBV6-2 or TRBV6-3 with TRBJ2-1; TRBD1 is a possible D gene (6 bases). CDR3: CASGRQGKGEQFF. The DNA of the CDR3 is TGTGCCAGCGGTCGGCAGGGGAAGGGTGAGCAGTTCTTC.